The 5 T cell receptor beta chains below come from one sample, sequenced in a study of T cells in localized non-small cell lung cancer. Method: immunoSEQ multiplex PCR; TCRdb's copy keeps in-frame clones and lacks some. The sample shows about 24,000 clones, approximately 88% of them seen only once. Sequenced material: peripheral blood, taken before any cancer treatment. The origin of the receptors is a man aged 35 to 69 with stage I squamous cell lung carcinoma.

Here the CDR3 DNA reads TGCGCCAGCAGCCCCCGTTCGGGACCGAATCAGCCCCAGCATTTT. Its protein is CASSPRSGPNQPQHF. The gene calls are TRBV5-1 and TRBJ1-5; D is perhaps TRBD1 (5 bases). Trimming removed 4 bases at V and 4 bases at J, with 15 bases between. This CDR3 region has 15 residues. Germline V gene sequence: CDR1 SGHRS, CDR2 YFSETQ. Variable domain in full (rest from reference TRBV5-1 and TRBJ1-5): KAGVTQTPRYLIKTRGQQVTLSCSPISGHRSVSWYQQTPGQGLQFLFEYFSETQRNKGNFPGRFSGRQFSNSRSEMNVSTLELGDSALYLCASSPRSGPNQPQHFGDGTRLSIL.

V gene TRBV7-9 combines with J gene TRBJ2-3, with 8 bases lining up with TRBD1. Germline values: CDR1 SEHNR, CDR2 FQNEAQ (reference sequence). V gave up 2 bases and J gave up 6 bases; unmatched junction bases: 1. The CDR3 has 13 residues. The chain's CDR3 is CASSLYRGDTQYF. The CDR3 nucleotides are TGTGCCAGCAGCTTATACAGGGGGGATACGCAGTATTTT.

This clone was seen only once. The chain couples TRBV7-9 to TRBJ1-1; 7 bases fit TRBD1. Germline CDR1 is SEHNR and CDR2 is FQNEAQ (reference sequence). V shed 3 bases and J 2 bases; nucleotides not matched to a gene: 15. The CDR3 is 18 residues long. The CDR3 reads CASSFNLESGTDNTEAFF. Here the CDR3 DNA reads TGTGCCAGCAGCTTTAATCTCGAATCAGGGACAGATAACACTGAAGCTTTCTTT.

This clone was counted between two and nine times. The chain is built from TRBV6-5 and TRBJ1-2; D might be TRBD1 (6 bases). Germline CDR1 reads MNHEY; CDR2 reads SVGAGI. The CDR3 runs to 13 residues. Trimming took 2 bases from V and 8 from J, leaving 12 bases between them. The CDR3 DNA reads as TGTGCCAGCAGTTACGGGCAGGGGAGAGGCTACACCTTC. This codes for CASSYGQGRGYTF.

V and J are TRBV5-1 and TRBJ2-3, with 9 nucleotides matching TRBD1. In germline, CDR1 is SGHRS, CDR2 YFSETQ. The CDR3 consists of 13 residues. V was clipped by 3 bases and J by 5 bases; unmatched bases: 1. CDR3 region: CASSWTGEDTQYF. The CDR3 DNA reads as TGCGCCAGCAGCTGGACAGGGGAAGATACGCAGTATTTT. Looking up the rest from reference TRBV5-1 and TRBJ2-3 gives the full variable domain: KAGVTQTPRYLIKTRGQQVTLSCSPISGHRSVSWYQQTPGQGLQFLFEYFSETQRNKGNFPGRFSGRQFSNSRSEMNVSTLELGDSALYLCASSWTGEDTQYFGPGTRLTVL.